This record covers a single T cell receptor beta chain. Its target antigen remains unknown. The sample holds no much larger clone one base away, and base qualities are not on file. Enrolling through a virtual design, the prospective study's participants ranged in age from about 18 to 89 years and lived across more than 20 United States geographic areas. To assign participants to cohorts, the prospective study relied on clinical history that participants themselves reported in a screening survey and a study questionnaire. For ImmuneRACE Cohort 3, a participant was defined as recovered based on two consecutive negative NP/OP PCR tests, clearance by a healthcare professional, or resolution of symptoms. In the prospective study, whole blood, serum and a nasopharyngeal or oropharyngeal swab were collected from each participant by mobile phlebotomists. Additional blood draws and questionnaires over an approximately two-month period could optionally be provided by prospective study participants. Before DNA extraction, prospective study blood samples were shipped either frozen or at room temperature.

The immunoSEQ Assay, a bias-controlled multiplex PCR, was used to amplify TCRbeta CDR3 regions from genomic DNA. The paper's data handling went like this. The number of nucleated cells in each sample was estimated from the amplification of reference gene primers within the assay. Sequence reads were collapsed and filtered to measure the absolute abundance of every unique TCRbeta CDR3 rearrangement. For each sample, productive Simpson clonality was calculated by taking the square root of Simpson's diversity index across productive rearrangements. Imported from immuneACCESS, the table was reduced by TCRdb to in-frame sequences with V and J called. These copies leave out some clones; in studies compared against another copy, an unresolved V gene accounts for under half, and the cause of the remainder is not known. The V and J calls and clone size were taken over from that table, and D and trimming were inferred from the DNA. The sample table lists 150,000 to 200,000 clones, around 90% of them with a count of one. Clones ranked in the top ten supply approximately 9.4% of the sample.

The data stem from a study of blood T cell repertoires in COVID-19 (dated by TCRdb to the early 2020s). Broadly, across the study: Samples covering the acute and convalescent phases of COVID-19 were provided by collaborators in the United States, Italy and Spain. The repertoires were released in a freely available public database intended as a resource for research on the immune response to SARS-CoV-2. The dataset comprised deeply sampled blood TCRbeta repertoires from subjects exposed to, actively infected with, or recovered from COVID-19. Nearly every sample came with metadata listing a de-identified subject ID, COVID-19 status, age in years and sex. The material from the prospective study consisted of cDNA or gDNA derived from T cells, B-cell-depleted T cells, or PBMCs. The samples were drawn from two sources: the first 160 participants of the ongoing ImmuneRACE study, and 1,200 or so subjects contributed by 6 global collaborators. Where available, HLA class I and class II types were taken from metadata supplied by the sample provider and were not determined by assay-based typing.

Beyond this particular receptor, the publication reports: The quantity of clinical and demographic metadata differed by source and by participant and was supplied without curation.

From the cysteine up to the phenylalanine, the CDR3 has a length of 14 residues. CDR3 DNA is the only sequence kept; it has 42 bases, read in frame from the first base. The germline V gene sets CDR1 to SGHTA and CDR2 to FQGNSA. Between the V and J ends, shortened by 6 bases and 6 bases respectively, the junction contains 15 bases. This TCR was recovered from a woman between 18 and 29 years old who had recovered from COVID-19. The sequenced sample was PBMCs or T cells enriched from blood (not recorded which). The sequence is built from TRBV7-2 and TRBJ2-1; the D region possibly corresponds to TRBD2 (5 bases align). The CDR3 here reads CASRPVAAGNEQFF. The nucleotide sequence is TGTGCCAGCAGACCCGTTGCTGCGGGCAATGAGCAGTTCTTC.